Given below is one TCR beta chain in context. These data belong to a study of early T cells in non-severe SARS-CoV-2 infection. Trimming cost V 0 bases and J 7 bases, with 10 bases left between them. The CDR3 extends over 13 amino acids. Germline lookup yields CDR1 SGHDT and CDR2 YYEEEE. Tagging with unique molecular identifiers was applied to individual cDNA molecules. TCRdb re-analysed the 5' RACE reads in MiXCR, keeping a single row per CDR3 protein. The top ten clones hold roughly 3% of a sample with tens of thousands of distinct CDR3 sequences, roughly 10% of them seen once. The sequence was obtained from an adult who was a healthcare worker with PCR-confirmed SARS-CoV-2 infection or an uninfected control (not recorded which). V and J are TRBV5-6 and TRBJ1-1; D not certain. The sequenced sample was whole blood, obtained at baseline. The CDR3, as DNA: TGTGCCAGCAGCTTGGCTCCGCTCCGTGAAGCTTTCTTT. Translating it yields CASSLAPLREAFF.